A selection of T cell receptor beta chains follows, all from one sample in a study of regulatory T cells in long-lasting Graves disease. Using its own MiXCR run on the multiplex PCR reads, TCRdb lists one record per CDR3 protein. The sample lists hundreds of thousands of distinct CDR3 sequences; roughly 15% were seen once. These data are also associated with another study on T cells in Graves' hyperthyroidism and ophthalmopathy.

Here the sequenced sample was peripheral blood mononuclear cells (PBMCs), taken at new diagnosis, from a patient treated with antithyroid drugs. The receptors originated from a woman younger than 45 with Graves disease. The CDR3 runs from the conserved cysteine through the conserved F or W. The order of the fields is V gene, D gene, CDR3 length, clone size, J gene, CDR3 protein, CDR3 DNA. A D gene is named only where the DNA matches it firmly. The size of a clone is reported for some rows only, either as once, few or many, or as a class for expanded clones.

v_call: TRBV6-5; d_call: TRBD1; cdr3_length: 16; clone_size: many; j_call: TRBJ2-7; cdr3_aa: CASSYSDRGPAYEQYF; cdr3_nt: TGTGCCAGCAGTTATTCCGACAGGGGGCCGGCATACGAGCAGTACTTC
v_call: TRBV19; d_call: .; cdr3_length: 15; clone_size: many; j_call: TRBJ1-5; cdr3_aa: CASSPHVSGDQPQHF; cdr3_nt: TGTGCCAGTAGTCCCCACGTCAGCGGGGATCAGCCCCAGCATTTT
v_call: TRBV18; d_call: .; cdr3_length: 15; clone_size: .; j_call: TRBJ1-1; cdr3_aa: CASSPGFLMNTEAFF; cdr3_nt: TGTGCCAGCTCACCAGGGTTCCTTATGAACACTGAAGCTTTCTTT
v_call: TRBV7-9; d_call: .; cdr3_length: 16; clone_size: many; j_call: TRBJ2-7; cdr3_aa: CASSPGGGKGSYEQYF; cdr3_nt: TGTGCCAGCAGCCCTGGGGGCGGGAAAGGGTCCTACGAGCAGTACTTC
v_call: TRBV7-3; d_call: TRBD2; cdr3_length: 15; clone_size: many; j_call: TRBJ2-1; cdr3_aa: CASSRGGGRVGEQFF; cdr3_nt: TGTGCCAGCAGCCGGGGTGGCGGGAGGGTTGGCGAGCAGTTCTTC
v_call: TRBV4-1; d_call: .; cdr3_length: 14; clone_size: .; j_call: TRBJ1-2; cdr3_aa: CASIQDSVLGGYTF; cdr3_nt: TGCGCCAGCATCCAAGACTCAGTTCTAGGGGGCTACACCTTC
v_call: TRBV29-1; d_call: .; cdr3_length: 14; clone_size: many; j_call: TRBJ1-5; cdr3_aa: CSVGSTATGGPQHF; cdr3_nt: TGCAGCGTTGGGTCCACAGCTACCGGGGGACCCCAGCATTTT
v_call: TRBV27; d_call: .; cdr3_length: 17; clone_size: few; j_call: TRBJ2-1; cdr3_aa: CASSLFGVGGSYNEQFF; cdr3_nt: TGTGCCAGCAGTTTATTTGGGGTGGGGGGCTCCTACAATGAGCAGTTCTTC
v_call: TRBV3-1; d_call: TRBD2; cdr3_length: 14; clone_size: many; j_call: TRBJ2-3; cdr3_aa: CASAASGSTDTQYF; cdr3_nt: TGTGCCAGCGCTGCTAGCGGGAGCACAGATACGCAGTATTTT
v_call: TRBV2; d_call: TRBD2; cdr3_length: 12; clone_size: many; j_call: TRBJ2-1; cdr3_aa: CASKGLVGEQFF; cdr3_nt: TGTGCCAGCAAAGGACTAGTGGGTGAGCAGTTCTTC
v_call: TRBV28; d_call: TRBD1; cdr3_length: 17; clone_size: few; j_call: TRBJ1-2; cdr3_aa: CASSLTAPGQGAGGYTF; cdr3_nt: TGTGCCAGCAGTTTAACCGCTCCGGGACAGGGGGCGGGTGGCTACACCTTC
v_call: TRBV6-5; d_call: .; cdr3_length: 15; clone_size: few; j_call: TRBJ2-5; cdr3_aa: CASSSPRVLRDSQYF; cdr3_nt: TGTGCCAGCAGTTCCCCCCGGGTGTTAAGAGACTCCCAGTACTTC
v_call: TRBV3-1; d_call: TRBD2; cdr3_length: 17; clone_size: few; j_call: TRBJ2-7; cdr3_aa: CASSQPGLALGGYEQYF; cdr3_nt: TGTGCCAGCAGCCAACCGGGACTAGCGCTTGGTGGGTACGAGCAGTACTTC
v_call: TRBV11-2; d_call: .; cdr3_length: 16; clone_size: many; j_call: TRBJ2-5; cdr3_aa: CASSSTAGTQGETQYF; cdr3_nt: TGTGCCAGCAGCTCAACTGCCGGGACACAGGGAGAGACCCAGTACTTC
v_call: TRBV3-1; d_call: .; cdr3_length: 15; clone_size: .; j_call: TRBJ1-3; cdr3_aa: CASSQELGPRNTIYF; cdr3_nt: TGTGCCAGCAGCCAAGAATTGGGACCAAGAAACACCATATATTTT
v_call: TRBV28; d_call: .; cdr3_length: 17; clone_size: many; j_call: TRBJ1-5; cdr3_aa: CASSRKGRSYSNQPQHF; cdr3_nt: TGTGCCAGCAGTCGTAAGGGAAGGAGCTATAGCAATCAGCCCCAGCATTTT
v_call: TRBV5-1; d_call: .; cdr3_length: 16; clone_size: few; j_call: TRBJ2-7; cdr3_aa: CASSLALSGRLDEQYF; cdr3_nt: TGCGCCAGCAGCTTGGCTCTCTCGGGGCGCCTCGACGAGCAGTACTTC
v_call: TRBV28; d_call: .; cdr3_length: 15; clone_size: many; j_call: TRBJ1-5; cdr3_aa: CASSLRGSGNQPQHF; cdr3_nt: TGTGCCAGCAGTTTACGGGGCTCCGGCAATCAGCCCCAGCATTTT
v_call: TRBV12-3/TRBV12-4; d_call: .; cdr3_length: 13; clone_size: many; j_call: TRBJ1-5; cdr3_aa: CASSFGENQPQHF; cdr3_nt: TGTGCCAGCAGTTTTGGAGAAAATCAGCCCCAGCATTTT
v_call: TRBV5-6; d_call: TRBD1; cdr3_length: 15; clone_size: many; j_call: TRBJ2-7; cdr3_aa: CASSSTPGQGLQQYF; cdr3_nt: TGTGCCAGCAGCTCGACTCCGGGACAGGGCCTCCAGCAGTACTTC
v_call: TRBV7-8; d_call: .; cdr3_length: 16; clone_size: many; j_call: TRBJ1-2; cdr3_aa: CASSSTQRGGLSGYTF; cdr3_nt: TGTGCCAGCAGCTCTACTCAACGAGGGGGGCTCTCCGGCTACACCTTC
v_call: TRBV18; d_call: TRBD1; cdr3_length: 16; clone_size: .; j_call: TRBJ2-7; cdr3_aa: CASSPEGQGRAYEQYF; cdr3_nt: TGTGCCAGCTCACCAGAGGGACAGGGACGGGCCTACGAGCAGTACTTC
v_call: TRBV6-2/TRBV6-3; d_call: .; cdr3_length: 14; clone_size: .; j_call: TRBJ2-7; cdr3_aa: CASRSYSRDSEQYF; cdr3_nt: TGTGCCAGCAGATCATACTCCCGGGATTCCGAGCAGTACTTC
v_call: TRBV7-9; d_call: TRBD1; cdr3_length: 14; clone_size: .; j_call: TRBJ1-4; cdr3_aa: CSSSKQGARGKLFF; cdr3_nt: TGTTCCAGCAGCAAACAGGGGGCGCGGGGAAAACTGTTTTTT
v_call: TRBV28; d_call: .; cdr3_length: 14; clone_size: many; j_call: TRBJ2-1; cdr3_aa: CASRRQLVYNEQFF; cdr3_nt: TGTGCCAGCAGGAGGCAACTAGTCTACAATGAGCAGTTCTTC
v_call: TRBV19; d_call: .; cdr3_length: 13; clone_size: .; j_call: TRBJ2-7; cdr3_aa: CASKGDQSYEQYF; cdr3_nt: TGTGCCAGTAAGGGGGATCAGAGCTACGAGCAGTACTTC
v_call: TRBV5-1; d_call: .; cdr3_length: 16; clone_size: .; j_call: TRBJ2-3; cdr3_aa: CASSLGTYQTTDTQYF; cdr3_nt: TGCGCCAGCAGCCTCGGGACATACCAGACCACAGATACGCAGTATTTT
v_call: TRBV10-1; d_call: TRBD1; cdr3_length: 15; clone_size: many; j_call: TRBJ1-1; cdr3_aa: CASRRDRGMNTEAFF; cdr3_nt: TGCGCCAGCAGGAGAGACAGGGGAATGAACACTGAAGCTTTCTTT
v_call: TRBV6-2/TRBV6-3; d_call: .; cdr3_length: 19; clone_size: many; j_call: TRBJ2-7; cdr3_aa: CASSSPQMTWTPSVYEQYF; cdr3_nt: TGTGCCAGCAGTTCGCCCCAAATGACCTGGACACCGAGCGTCTACGAGCAGTACTTC
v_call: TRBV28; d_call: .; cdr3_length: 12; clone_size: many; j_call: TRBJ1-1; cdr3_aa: CASSSAGTEAFF; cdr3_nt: TGTGCCAGCAGTTCTGCCGGGACAGAAGCTTTCTTT
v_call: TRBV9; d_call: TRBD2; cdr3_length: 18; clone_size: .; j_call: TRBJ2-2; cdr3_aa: CASSGLAGGPENTGELFF; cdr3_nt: TGTGCCAGCAGCGGACTAGCGGGAGGGCCAGAGAACACCGGGGAGCTGTTTTTT
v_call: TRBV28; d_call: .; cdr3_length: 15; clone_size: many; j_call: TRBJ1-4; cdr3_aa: CASSLTGTQNEKLFF; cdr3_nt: TGTGCCAGCAGTTTAACCGGGACACAAAATGAAAAACTGTTTTTT
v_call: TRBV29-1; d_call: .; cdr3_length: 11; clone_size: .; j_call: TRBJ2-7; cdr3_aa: CSVVSRYKQYF; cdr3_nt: TGCAGCGTTGTATCCCGCTACAAGCAGTACTTC
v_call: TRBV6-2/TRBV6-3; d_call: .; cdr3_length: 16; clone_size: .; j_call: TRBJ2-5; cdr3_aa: CASRPRRREGEETQYF; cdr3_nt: TGTGCCAGCAGGCCTAGAAGGAGGGAGGGGGAAGAGACCCAGTACTTC
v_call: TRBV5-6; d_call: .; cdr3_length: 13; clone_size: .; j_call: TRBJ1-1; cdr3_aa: CASSLTGTYGAFF; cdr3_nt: TGTGCCAGCAGCTTAACCGGGACATATGGAGCTTTCTTT
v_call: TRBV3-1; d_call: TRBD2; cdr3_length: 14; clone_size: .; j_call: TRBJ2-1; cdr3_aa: CASSQLAGGTEQFF; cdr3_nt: TGTGCCAGCAGCCAACTAGCGGGGGGGACTGAGCAGTTCTTC
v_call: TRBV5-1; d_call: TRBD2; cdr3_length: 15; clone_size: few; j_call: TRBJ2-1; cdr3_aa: CASSLAGTRYNEQFF; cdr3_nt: TGCGCCAGCAGCTTGGCCGGGACTAGATACAATGAGCAGTTCTTC